This T cell receptor (beta chain) stems from a study of T cell responses to AZD1222 COVID-19 vaccine. TCRdb's table, derived via immunoSEQ multiplex PCR, lists solely in-frame clones and lacks some. The sample lists around 100,000 clones; approximately 83% were seen once. The ends lost 0 bases at V and 1 base at J; junction bases unmatched: 2. CDR3 length equals 17 residues. Germline CDR1 is SGHNT and CDR2 is YYREEE (reference sequence). The sequences come from peripheral blood, collected on day 0 of AZD1222 vaccination. V gene TRBV5-4 combines with J gene TRBJ2-2, with TRBD2 matching over 11 bases. The receptor comes from an adult in good health. The CDR3 region has the DNA TGTGCCAGCAGCTTGGGAGGACTAGCGGGGAACACCGGGGAGCTGTTTTTT. This translates into CASSLGGLAGNTGELFF.